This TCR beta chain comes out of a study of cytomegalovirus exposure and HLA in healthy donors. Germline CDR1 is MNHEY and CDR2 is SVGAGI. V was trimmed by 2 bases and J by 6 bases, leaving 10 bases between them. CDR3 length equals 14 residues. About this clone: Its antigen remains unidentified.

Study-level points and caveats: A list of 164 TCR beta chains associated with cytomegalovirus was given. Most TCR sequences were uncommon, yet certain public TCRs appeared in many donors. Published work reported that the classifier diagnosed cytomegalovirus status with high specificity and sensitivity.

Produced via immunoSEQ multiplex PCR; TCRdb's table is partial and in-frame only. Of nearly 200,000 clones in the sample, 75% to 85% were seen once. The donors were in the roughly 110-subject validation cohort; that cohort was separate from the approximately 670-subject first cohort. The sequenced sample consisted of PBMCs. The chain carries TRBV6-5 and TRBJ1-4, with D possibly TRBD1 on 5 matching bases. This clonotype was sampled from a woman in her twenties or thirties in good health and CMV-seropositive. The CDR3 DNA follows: TGTGCCAGCAGTTACGCAGGGTGGGATGAAAAACTGTTTTTT. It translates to CASSYAGWDEKLFF.